This TCR beta chain was captured in a study of T cell responses to AZD1222 COVID-19 vaccine. Study-wide points: The study reported that nearly half of spike-specific TCRs target unmutated variant regions. Sampled repertoires all dated from after the peak T cell response.

In regard to this clone: Its target is unknown.

CDR3 length: 13 residues. Germline V lookup: CDR1 SEHNR, CDR2 FQNEAQ (reference sequence). Trimming took 3 bases from V and 0 from J, leaving 5 bases between them. TCRdb's copy holds only in-frame clones and misses some; the assay was immunoSEQ multiplex PCR. The data hold about 180,000 clones, with roughly 91% observed a single time. This sequence joins TRBV7-9 and TRBJ1-1; D not resolved. Material: peripheral blood, obtained on day 0 of AZD1222 vaccination. This receptor was obtained from an adult in good health. The CDR3 reads CASSFGLNTEAFF. The CDR3 bases are TGTGCCAGCAGCTTTGGGTTGAACACTGAAGCTTTCTTT.